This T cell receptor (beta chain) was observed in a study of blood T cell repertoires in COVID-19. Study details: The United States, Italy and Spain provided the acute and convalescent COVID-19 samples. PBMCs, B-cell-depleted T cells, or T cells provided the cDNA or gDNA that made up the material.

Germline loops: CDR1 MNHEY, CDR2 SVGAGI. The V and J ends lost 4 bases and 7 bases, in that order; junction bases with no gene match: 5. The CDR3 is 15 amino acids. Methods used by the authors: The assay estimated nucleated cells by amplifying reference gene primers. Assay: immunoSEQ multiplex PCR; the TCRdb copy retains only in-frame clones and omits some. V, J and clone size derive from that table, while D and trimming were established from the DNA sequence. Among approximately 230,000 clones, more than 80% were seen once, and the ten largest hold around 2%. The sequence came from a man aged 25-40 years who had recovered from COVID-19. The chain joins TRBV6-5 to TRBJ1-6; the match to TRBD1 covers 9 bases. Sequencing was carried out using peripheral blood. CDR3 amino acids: CASSWTGQGNSPLHF. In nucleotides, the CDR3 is TGTGCCAGCAGTTGGACGGGACAGGGAAATTCACCCCTCCACTTT.